This T cell receptor beta chain was recorded in a study of radiotherapy plus CTLA-4 blockade in lung cancer. Study-wide background: Objective responses were recorded in around 18% of patients, with disease control recorded in 25% to 35%. Overall study results and limits: It was early blood T cell clone dynamics, with interferon-beta, that reportedly best predicted response. In blood, after radiotherapy plus ipilimumab, tumor-derived TCR clones expanded.

CDR3 length: 13 residues. The V end was cut by 1 base, the J end by 10 bases, with 10 bases between. Germline-derived CDR1 and CDR2 are LGHNT and FRNRAP. TCRdb's table, derived via immunoSEQ multiplex PCR, lists solely in-frame clones and lacks some. This table has about 51,000 clones, 70% to 80% appearing once. This clone was detected a few times. What it recognizes is unknown. It was focal radiation plus CTLA-4 blockade with ipilimumab that patients with chemo-refractory metastatic non-small-cell lung cancer received. This chain links TRBV12-5 with TRBJ1-4; D possibly corresponds to TRBD1 (5 bases). The clonotype originates from a human donor with non-small cell lung cancer who had a complete response to radiotherapy plus ipilimumab. The sequencing used peripheral blood, collected from a patient treated with radiotherapy plus ipilimumab. The CDR3 DNA reads as TGTGCTAGTGGTTTGGAGCAGGGAACAAAACTGTTTTTT. Its translation: CASGLEQGTKLFF.